This T cell receptor beta chain is from a study of Ad26.COV2.S vaccination and SARS-CoV-2 variants. The study's findings and limits: Reported findings describe substantial breadth in spike-specific CD8+ and CD4+ T cell responses following vaccination.

This CDR3 is built from 19 residues. V was clipped by 4 bases and J by 8 bases, with 28 bases between them. Per the germline V gene, CDR1 is KGHDR and CDR2 is SFDVKD. Using immunoSEQ multiplex PCR, the repertoire was profiled, and TCRdb retains in-frame clones only, with some absent. The sample lists 400,000 or so clones, approximately 86% occurring once. Treatment: around 19 received Ad26.COV2.S at low or high dose, single or two shots; 5 received placebo; per-sample allocation not given. Each sample was drawn 63 days after the first injection (of vaccine or placebo). Wuhan-strain SARS-CoV-2 spike was expressed by the Ad26 vector that made up the vaccine. On this clone: Antigen specificity is unknown.

The clonotype was recovered from a person between 18 and 60 years old who received the Ad26.COV2.S COVID-19 vaccine or a placebo. This material consisted of peripheral blood, taken in a trial of Ad26.COV2.S vaccine versus placebo. V is TRBV24-1 and J is TRBJ1-4; D is possibly TRBD1 (6 bases). The CDR3 region has the DNA TGTGCCACCAGTGAGGATTTGCTGGGCCAGTTACAGGGAATAGAAAAACTGTTTTTT. It yields the protein CATSEDLLGQLQGIEKLFF.